This is a list of T cell receptor beta chains from one sample in a study of molecular identifiers for immune sequencing clone quantification. TCRdb reanalysed the PCR reads using MiXCR and keeps one entry per CDR3 protein. The data contain over 600,000 distinct CDR3 sequences, just under 20% of them singletons. Sequenced sample: naive CD8+ T cells from blood, with Jurkat cell RNA spiked in. These receptors all come from a human donor in good health. Some libraries in this study had Jurkat cell RNA spiked in. The CDR3 runs from the conserved cysteine through the conserved F or W. The order of the fields is J gene, V gene, clone size, D gene, CDR3 protein, CDR3 DNA. The D gene is left open where the match is weak. Clone size is stated in some rows and not others, as once, few, many or a class when expanded.

TRBJ2-1	TRBV4-1	NA	TRBD2	CASSQGGLAGEGLRQFF	TGCGCCAGCAGCCAAGGAGGACTAGCGGGAGAAGGGTTAAGGCAGTTCTTC
TRBJ2-7	TRBV30	many	TRBD2	CAWGLALHEQYF	TGTGCCTGGGGACTAGCTCTCCACGAGCAGTACTTC
TRBJ2-5	TRBV4-2	NA	NA	CASSQDGAGGSETQYF	TGTGCCAGCAGCCAAGATGGGGCCGGGGGCTCGGAGACCCAGTACTTC
TRBJ2-1	TRBV12-5	NA	TRBD2	CASGSYEGGLAGNNEQFF	TGTGCTAGTGGTTCCTACGAAGGGGGACTAGCGGGGAACAATGAGCAGTTCTTC
TRBJ1-5	TRBV4-1	many	NA	CASSQKPGGAYNQPQHF	TGCGCCAGCAGCCAAAAGCCGGGGGGGGCTTACAATCAGCCCCAGCATTTT
TRBJ2-5	TRBV24-1	many	TRBD2	CATLQGTSGTETQYF	TGTGCCACCTTACAGGGTACTAGCGGGACTGAGACCCAGTACTTC
TRBJ2-7	TRBV2	many	NA	CASSGGPSYEQYF	TGTGCCAGCAGTGGGGGGCCTTCCTACGAGCAGTACTTC
TRBJ2-1	TRBV6-6	many	NA	CASSYSGGLYNEQFF	TGTGCCAGCAGTTACTCGGGGGGCCTCTACAATGAGCAGTTCTTC
TRBJ2-5	TRBV4-2	few	NA	CASSQDPVAGETQYF	TGTGCCAGCAGCCAAGACCCAGTTGCGGGAGAGACCCAGTACTTC
TRBJ2-1	TRBV2	NA	TRBD2	CASNLEGTSKWNEQFF	TGTGCCAGCAACCTCGAGGGGACTAGCAAATGGAATGAGCAGTTCTTC
TRBJ1-2	TRBV5-6	many	NA	CASSLAGVPNYGYTF	TGTGCCAGCAGCTTGGCTGGAGTCCCTAACTATGGCTACACCTTC
TRBJ2-5	TRBV12-3/TRBV12-4	many	NA	CASSIPGSQGGGMETQYF	TGTGCCAGCAGTATCCCTGGGTCTCAGGGAGGAGGTATGGAGACCCAGTACTTC
TRBJ1-2	TRBV30	NA	NA	CAWRPGLGYGCTF	TGTGCCTGGAGGCCGGGGCTTGGCTATGGCTGCACCTTC
TRBJ2-7	TRBV28	many	NA	CASSGQTGLYEQYF	TGTGCCAGCAGTGGCCAAACTGGCTTGTACGAGCAGTACTTC
TRBJ1-2	TRBV7-9	many	NA	CASSLVATAYGYTF	TGTGCCAGCAGCTTAGTTGCGACAGCCTATGGCTACACCTTC
TRBJ2-7	TRBV11-1	many	NA	CASSQETRLYEQYF	TGTGCCAGCAGCCAGGAGACTAGGCTCTACGAGCAGTACTTC
TRBJ2-7	TRBV30	NA	TRBD1	CAWSTPAPGQRLYEQYF	TGTGCCTGGAGTACCCCCGCTCCGGGACAGAGGCTCTACGAGCAGTACTTC
TRBJ2-7	TRBV19	many	TRBD1	CASSPGQHSYEQYF	TGTGCCAGTAGCCCGGGACAGCACTCCTACGAGCAGTACTTC
TRBJ1-6	TRBV30	few	NA	CAWSVGTGSPLHF	TGTGCCTGGAGTGTCGGGACCGGTTCACCCCTCCACTTT
TRBJ2-7	TRBV6-1	few	TRBD2	CASSSRGTSLGEQYF	TGTGCCAGCAGTTCTCGCGGGACTAGTTTGGGCGAGCAGTACTTC
TRBJ2-5	TRBV3-1	many	NA	CASSVPWGETQYF	TGTGCCAGCAGCGTCCCGTGGGGAGAGACCCAGTACTTC
TRBJ1-3	TRBV4-3	NA	NA	CASSQGGQRNTIYF	TGCGCCAGCAGCCAAGGAGGACAGCGAAACACCATATATTTT
TRBJ2-4	TRBV2	many	TRBD2	CATRSSLTSGGPIAKNIQYF	TGTGCCACCCGCTCATCCCTGACTAGCGGGGGCCCTATAGCCAAAAACATTCAGTACTTC
TRBJ2-1	TRBV19	NA	NA	CASSIVWRGNNEQFF	TGTGCCAGTAGTATAGTCTGGCGGGGAAACAATGAGCAGTTCTTC
TRBJ2-2	TRBV5-4	many	TRBD1	CASSLGQGDGELFF	TGTGCCAGCAGCTTGGGACAGGGGGACGGGGAGCTGTTTTTT
TRBJ2-7	TRBV29-1	many	NA	CSAADRNYEQYF	TGCAGCGCCGCAGACAGGAACTACGAGCAGTACTTC
TRBJ1-6	TRBV7-9	NA	NA	CASSPKEVGYNSPLHF	TGTGCCAGCAGCCCAAAAGAGGTCGGCTATAATTCACCCCTCCACTTT
TRBJ2-1	TRBV28	NA	NA	CASSLERDYNEQFF	TGTGCCAGCAGTTTAGAGAGGGACTACAATGAGCAGTTCTTC
TRBJ2-7	TRBV27	NA	TRBD2	CASSFRWGGSYEQYF	TGTGCCAGCAGTTTCAGGTGGGGGGGGTCCTACGAGCAGTACTTC
TRBJ1-5	TRBV4-1	few	NA	CASSQEGNPNQPQHF	TGCGCCAGCAGCCAAGAGGGTAATCCCAATCAGCCCCAGCATTTT
TRBJ2-7	TRBV27	few	TRBD1	CASSLSIGQGLYF	TGTGCCAGCAGTTTATCGATCGGACAGGGGCTGTACTTC
TRBJ2-5	TRBV9	many	NA	CASSVEEKGETQYF	TGTGCCAGCAGCGTGGAAGAAAAGGGGGAGACCCAGTACTTC
TRBJ2-1	TRBV12-3/TRBV12-4	NA	NA	CASSFPSTGDNEQFF	TGTGCCAGCAGTTTCCCCTCGACTGGGGACAATGAGCAGTTCTTC
TRBJ2-1	TRBV28	few	NA	CVSSLIGRAYNEQFF	TGTGTCAGCAGTTTAATTGGCAGGGCCTACAATGAGCAGTTCTTC
TRBJ2-7	TRBV9	many	TRBD2	CASSGQPGLAGEEQYF	TGTGCCAGCAGCGGGCAACCGGGACTAGCGGGGGAAGAGCAGTACTTC
TRBJ1-1	TRBV6-5	many	NA	CATHGWGSGTEAFF	TGTGCCACCCATGGGTGGGGGTCGGGTACTGAAGCTTTCTTT
TRBJ1-4	TRBV30	NA	NA	CAWSVAAEYNEKLFF	TGTGCCTGGAGTGTGGCGGCAGAATATAATGAAAAACTGTTTTTT
TRBJ2-5	TRBV9	many	TRBD2	CASSVESGSRGQETQYF	TGTGCCAGCAGCGTTGAGAGCGGGAGTCGGGGACAAGAGACCCAGTACTTC
TRBJ2-1	TRBV7-2	NA	NA	CASSPTQELSSYNEQFF	TGTGCCAGCAGCCCCACGCAAGAGTTGAGCTCCTACAATGAGCAGTTCTTC
TRBJ1-3	TRBV5-3	NA	NA	CASSLVGFRPGNTIYF	TGTGCCAGCAGCTTGGTAGGATTTAGACCTGGAAACACCATATATTTT
TRBJ2-3	TRBV7-9	many	NA	CASSLEGRSTDTQYF	TGTGCCAGCAGCTTAGAGGGTCGAAGCACAGATACGCAGTATTTT
TRBJ1-6	TRBV24-1	NA	NA	CATSSFRQTKNSPLHF	TGTGCCACCAGCAGTTTCAGACAGACTAAAAATTCACCCCTCCACTTT
TRBJ1-5	TRBV6-1	many	NA	CASGWSGDGQPQHF	TGTGCCAGCGGGTGGAGTGGGGATGGTCAGCCCCAGCATTTT
TRBJ1-1	TRBV27	few	NA	CASSLNPYTEAFF	TGTGCCAGCAGTTTAAACCCCTACACTGAAGCTTTCTTT
TRBJ2-2	TRBV19	many	TRBD1	CASRRDRGQNTGELFF	TGTGCCAGTAGAAGGGACAGGGGACAGAACACCGGGGAGCTGTTTTTT